The entry that follows covers one T cell receptor (beta chain) sequence. Its antigen is unknown. This sample was taken from a study of Ad26.COV2.S vaccination and SARS-CoV-2 variants. The treatment was: 19 received Ad26.COV2.S at low or high dose, single or two shots; roughly five received placebo; per-sample allocation not given. Specimens were obtained on day 63 following the first vaccine or placebo injection. Boston provided a donor who was an adult aged 18-55 years. Study-wide points: Non-spike TCR breadth was similar in vaccine and placebo recipients. Relative to placebo recipients, vaccine recipients exhibited elevated spike-specific TCR breadth.

Some clones are missing from TCRdb's copy, which holds only in-frame ones; the method was immunoSEQ multiplex PCR. This table has about 350,000 clones, 70% to 90% appearing once. Trimming pared 5 bases from V and 4 bases from J, leaving 14 bases between. The V gene's germline CDR1 is LNHDA and CDR2 SQIVND (reference sequence). This CDR3 has 14 residues. The rearrangement links TRBV19 to TRBJ1-1, with D perhaps matching TRBD1 (5 bases). This TCR was sampled from a person between 18 and 65 years old who received the Ad26.COV2.S COVID-19 vaccine or a placebo. The specimen comprised peripheral blood, sampled in a trial of Ad26.COV2.S vaccine versus placebo. The CDR3 nucleotides are TGTGCCAGTAGTGTCCACGCGGGGGGCACTGAAGCTTTCTTT. This sequence encodes CASSVHAGGTEAFF.